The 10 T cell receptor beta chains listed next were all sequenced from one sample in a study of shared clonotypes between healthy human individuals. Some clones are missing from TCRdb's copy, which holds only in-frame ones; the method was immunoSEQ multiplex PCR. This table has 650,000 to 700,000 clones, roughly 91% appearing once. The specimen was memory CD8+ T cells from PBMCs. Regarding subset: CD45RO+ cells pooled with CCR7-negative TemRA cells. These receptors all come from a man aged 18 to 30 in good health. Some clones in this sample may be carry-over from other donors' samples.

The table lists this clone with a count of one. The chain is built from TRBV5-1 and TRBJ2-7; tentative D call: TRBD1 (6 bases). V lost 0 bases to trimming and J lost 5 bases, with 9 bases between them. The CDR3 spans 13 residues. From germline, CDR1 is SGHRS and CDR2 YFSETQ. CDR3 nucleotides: TGCGCCAGCAGCTTGGTGACAGGCCACGAGCAGTACTTC. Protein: CASSLVTGHEQYF.

CDR3 coding DNA: TGTGCCAGCAGCCGCCGGGGAGTGCGGAACCAGTACTTC. Translation gives CASSRRGVRNQYF. The rearrangement joins TRBV7-8 to TRBJ2-4; the D gene is possibly TRBD2 (5 bases). Looked up from germline, CDR1 is SGHVS and CDR2 is FQNEAQ. Trimming pared 5 bases from V and 13 bases from J, leaving 18 bases between. The CDR3 consists of 13 residues.

The CDR3 DNA sequence: TGTGCTAGTGGTTTGATTACAGGGGCCTACAATGAGCAGTTCTTC. It codes for CASGLITGAYNEQFF. This rearrangement joins TRBV12-5 to TRBJ2-1; 7 bases align to TRBD1. The V segment lost 2 bases and the J segment 2 bases; nucleotides outside the gene matches: 3. The CDR3 totals 15 residues. Germline CDR1 is LGHNT and CDR2 is FRNRAP.

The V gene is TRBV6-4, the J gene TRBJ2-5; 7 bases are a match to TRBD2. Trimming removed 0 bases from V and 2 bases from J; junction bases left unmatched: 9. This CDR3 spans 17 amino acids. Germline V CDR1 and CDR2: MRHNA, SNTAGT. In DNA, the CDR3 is TGTGCCAGCAGTGACTCGATGAGGCGGGAGATACAAGAGACCCAGTACTTC. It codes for CASSDSMRREIQETQYF.

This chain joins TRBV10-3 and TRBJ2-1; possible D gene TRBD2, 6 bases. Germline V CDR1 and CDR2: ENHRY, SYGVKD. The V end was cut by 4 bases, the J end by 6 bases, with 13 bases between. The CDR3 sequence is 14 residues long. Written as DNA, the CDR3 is TGTGCCATCAGTGCCCAGGAGGGTTTCAATGAGCAGTTCTTC. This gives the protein CAISAQEGFNEQFF.

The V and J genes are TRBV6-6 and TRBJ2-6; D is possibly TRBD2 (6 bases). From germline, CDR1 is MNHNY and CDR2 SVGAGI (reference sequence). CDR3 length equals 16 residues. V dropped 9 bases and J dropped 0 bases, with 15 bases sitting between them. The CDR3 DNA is TGTGCCAGTTCCTCTAGCGAGGGCTCTGGGGCCAACGTCCTGACTTTC. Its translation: CASSSSEGSGANVLTF.

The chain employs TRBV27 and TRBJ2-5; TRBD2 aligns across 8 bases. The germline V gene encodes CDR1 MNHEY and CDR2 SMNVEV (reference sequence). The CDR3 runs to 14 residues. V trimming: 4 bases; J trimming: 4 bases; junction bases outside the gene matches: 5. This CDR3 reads CASSSGLAAETQYF. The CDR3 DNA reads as TGTGCCAGCAGTTCTGGACTAGCAGCAGAGACCCAGTACTTC.

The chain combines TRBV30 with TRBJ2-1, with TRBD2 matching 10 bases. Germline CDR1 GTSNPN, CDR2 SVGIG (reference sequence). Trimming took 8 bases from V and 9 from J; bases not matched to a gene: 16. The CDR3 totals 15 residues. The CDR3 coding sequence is TGTGCCCGCGGACCGCTAGCGGGAGTTAAGGGTGAGCAGTTCTTC. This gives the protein CARGPLAGVKGEQFF.

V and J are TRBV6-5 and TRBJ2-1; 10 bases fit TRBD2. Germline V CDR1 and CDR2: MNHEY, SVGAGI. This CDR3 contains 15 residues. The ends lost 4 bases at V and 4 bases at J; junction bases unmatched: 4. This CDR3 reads CASSSELAGYNEQFF. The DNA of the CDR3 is TGTGCCAGCAGTTCTGAACTAGCGGGATACAATGAGCAGTTCTTC.

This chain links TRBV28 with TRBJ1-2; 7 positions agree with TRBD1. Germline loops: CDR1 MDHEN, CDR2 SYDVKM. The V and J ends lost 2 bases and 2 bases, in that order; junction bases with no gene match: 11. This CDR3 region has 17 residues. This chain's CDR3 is CASSLPDRRQLNYGYTF. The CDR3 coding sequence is TGTGCCAGCAGTTTACCGGACAGGCGGCAACTGAACTATGGCTACACCTTC.